These 8 T cell receptor beta chains originate from one sample sequenced in a study of cytomegalovirus exposure and HLA in healthy donors (dated by TCRdb to 2016 to 2017). The protocol used for the library was the immunoSEQ multiplex PCR assay. The multiplex PCR relied on a mix of 60 forward primers for TCR Vbeta segments and 13 reverse primers for TCR Jbeta segments. What TCRdb holds here is the immuneACCESS table cut down to in-frame rearrangements. Part of the clones is not present; checked against another copy, under half of the missing clones reflect an unresolved V gene, and the others are unexplained. This sample lists 150,000 to 200,000 clones; approximately 80% were detected once. Jointly, the top ten make up 2.5% to 3.5% of the sample. Source material: PBMCs. The receptors were sampled from a woman aged 45 to 65 in good health and CMV-seropositive.

The V and J genes are TRBV28 and TRBJ2-2, with 10 nucleotides matching TRBD1. The CDR3 covers 15 residues. After removal of 10 bases from V and 4 bases from J, the junction contained 9 bases not matched to a gene. CDR1 and CDR2 (germline): MDHEN, SYDVKM. The CDR3 coding sequence is TGTGCCACCGCTCCCGGGGACAGGGGCACCGGGGAGCTGTTTTTT. Its translation is CATAPGDRGTGELFF.

The V and J genes are TRBV11-3 and TRBJ2-7, with D possibly matching TRBD1 (6 bases). V gave up 6 bases and J gave up 1 base, with 7 bases separating them. Germline CDR1 SGHNT, CDR2 YENEEA. This CDR3 is built from 12 residues. The CDR3 sequence: CASSRGSYEQYF. CDR3 in DNA: TGTGCCAGCAGTAGGGGGTCCTACGAGCAGTACTTC.

This clone came up once. The chain combines TRBV20-1 with TRBJ2-1; D gene unclear. The ends were cut back, 4 bases at V and 4 bases at J, with 5 bases in the middle. The CDR3 extends over 11 amino acids. Germline loops: CDR1 DFQATT, CDR2 SNEGSKA (reference sequence). CDR3 loop: CSATLYNEQFF. The CDR3 DNA sequence: TGCAGTGCTACTCTGTACAATGAGCAGTTCTTC.

This clone has more than one count but fewer than ten. The J gene is TRBJ2-5, the V gene TRBV19; D uncertain. With 0 bases removed from V and 4 bases from J, the gap between germline ends came to 3 bases. The length of the CDR3 is 12 residues. The germline V gene has CDR1 LNHDA and CDR2 SQIVND (reference sequence). The DNA for the CDR3 is TGTGCCAGTAGTATAGACGGAGAGACCCAGTACTTC. This gives the protein CASSIDGETQYF.

The chain has TRBV30 and TRBJ2-1, with 10 positions matching TRBD2. The V gene end was trimmed by 5 bases and the J gene end by 4 bases; junction bases not matched to a gene: 11. In germline, CDR1 is GTSNPN, CDR2 SVGIG (reference sequence). The CDR3 has 16 residues. In DNA form, the CDR3 reads TGTGCCTGGGGACTAGCGGTTATCTACTCGTACAATGAGCAGTTCTTC. Residues: CAWGLAVIYSYNEQFF.

In this sample, this clone turned up a few times. The rearrangement links TRBV9 to TRBJ2-3, with TRBD1 matching 7 bases. CDR3 length equals 15 residues. The germline CDR1 and CDR2 sequences are SGDLS and YYNGEE. With 0 bases clipped from V and 2 bases from J, the junction kept 3 bases outside the gene matches. The CDR3 loop reads CASSVEGQNTDTQYF. CDR3 DNA sequence: TGTGCCAGCAGCGTAGAGGGACAGAACACAGATACGCAGTATTTT.

The chain joins TRBV2 to TRBJ2-7; a possible D gene is TRBD2 (6 bases). The CDR3 contains 12 residues. V lost 7 bases and J 6 bases, leaving 13 bases between the germline ends. CDR1 SNHLY and CDR2 FYNNEI come from the germline V gene. Here the CDR3 reads CASKGWRAEQYF. CDR3 in DNA: TGTGCCAGCAAAGGTTGGAGGGCCGAGCAGTACTTC.

The V gene is TRBV19, the J gene TRBJ2-3; TRBD2 aligns across 13 bases. Germline CDR1 is LNHDA and CDR2 is SQIVND (reference sequence). V shed 5 bases, J shed 2 bases, and the junction held 10 bases outside the gene matches. CDR3 length: 18 amino acids. The CDR3 loop is CASSVFGTSGTNTDTQYF. The CDR3 nucleotides read TGTGCCAGTAGTGTGTTCGGGACTAGCGGGACCAACACAGATACGCAGTATTTT.